These T cell receptor beta chains were read from a single sample in a study of cytomegalovirus exposure and HLA in healthy donors. The method was immunoSEQ multiplex PCR; TCRdb's version includes in-frame clones alone and lacks a portion of them. The sample gives roughly 120,000 clones, 81% of which show up once; over 2% is in the top ten. The sequencing sample was made of PBMCs. Source of these receptors: a woman in her twenties or thirties in good health and CMV-seronegative. Each CDR3 is given with its conserved first and last residue. Fields, in order: J gene, D gene, V gene, CDR3 protein. The D gene is left open where the match is weak.

TRBJ2-3 | TRBD2 | TRBV11-2 | CASGAGSGATDTQYF
TRBJ2-2 | TRBD2 | TRBV10-3 | CAISESSGRGTGELFF
TRBJ2-7 | TRBD2 | TRBV27 | CASSLALAGENYEQYF
TRBJ2-3 | TRBD2 | TRBV27 | CATGLVADTQYF
TRBJ2-7 | - | TRBV6-5 | CASSETTGNWEQYF
TRBJ1-3 | - | TRBV7-2 | CASSPGVSGNTIYF
TRBJ2-1 | TRBD2 | TRBV4-1 | CASSQASGPGVVEQFF
TRBJ1-3 | TRBD1 | TRBV30 | CAWEQGVPSGNTIYF
TRBJ2-5 | TRBD2 | TRBV6-6 | CASTRSGGYQETQYF
TRBJ2-7 | TRBD2 | TRBV4-1 | CASSQDFTSGTYEQYF
- | - | TRBV5-8 | CASSSPLAPSSYEQYF
TRBJ2-3 | - | TRBV2 | CASRGGLSTDTQYF
TRBJ1-1 | - | TRBV19 | CASSIVAPNTEAFF
TRBJ1-1 | TRBD1 | TRBV4-1 | CASSQTGTGGSEAFF
TRBJ2-1 | - | TRBV21-1 | CASSKVREGYNEQFF
TRBJ2-2 | - | TRBV19 | CASSLWHNTGELFF
TRBJ2-7 | - | TRBV28 | CASSTTRTKQGPLYEQYF
TRBJ2-2 | - | TRBV9 | CASSVGAHTGELFF
TRBJ1-5 | - | TRBV7-2 | CASALDGTTNQPQHF
TRBJ1-2 | TRBD1 | TRBV19 | CASSIFRDRTYGYTF
TRBJ1-5 | - | TRBV10-3 | CAISEGTGDQPQHF
TRBJ2-6 | - | TRBV7-6 | CASSLASPEGGANVLTF
TRBJ2-7 | - | TRBV6-6 | CASSWLSGGPYEQYF
TRBJ1-4 | - | TRBV18 | CASHGVRNEKLFF
TRBJ1-1 | TRBD1 | TRBV7-3 | CASSSGQARGEAFF
TRBJ2-3 | TRBD2 | TRBV5-4 | CASSLAGASTDTQYF
TRBJ1-2 | - | TRBV19 | CASTRRLSFRDSRRYGYTF
TRBJ1-5 | - | TRBV18 | CASSQGDGDQPQHF
TRBJ1-1 | - | TRBV18 | CASSPSGTDEAFF
TRBJ2-1 | - | TRBV12-5 | CASGVYAYDEQFF
TRBJ2-1 | TRBD2 | TRBV10-3 | CAISRFDSGSRNEQFF
TRBJ2-7 | - | TRBV6-5 | CASSGDYEQYF
TRBJ2-7 | - | TRBV29-1 | CSALDSYYEQYF
TRBJ2-3 | TRBD1 | TRBV5-1 | CASRRTGGTDTQYF
TRBJ2-2 | - | TRBV6-1 | CATTPGFISGELFF
TRBJ1-1 | TRBD1 | TRBV4-1 | CASGYRGGNTEAFF
TRBJ2-7 | TRBD2 | TRBV5-8 | CASSLREGGEQYF
TRBJ1-1 | - | TRBV6-6 | CASRRGENTEAFF
TRBJ2-3 | - | TRBV2 | CASSQPVGALNTDTQYF
TRBJ2-5 | TRBD1 | TRBV25-1 | CASSGAGTGEGETQYF
TRBJ2-1 | - | TRBV28 | CASRLTKVASYNEQFF
TRBJ2-5 | - | TRBV18 | CASSRQETQYF
TRBJ2-1 | - | TRBV5-4 | CASSLGGGLENEQFF
TRBJ1-3 | - | TRBV29-1 | CSGTEFSGNTIYF
TRBJ2-7 | TRBD1 | TRBV2 | CASVAGGDRGSYEQYF
TRBJ1-5 | - | TRBV7-2 | CASSPPPHSYQPQHF
TRBJ1-3 | TRBD1 | TRBV5-6 | CASSSGTGGSGNTIYF
TRBJ2-7 | - | TRBV5-4 | CASSVQHGGEQYF
TRBJ1-1 | - | TRBV19 | CASTEGPQMNTEAFF
TRBJ1-1 | - | TRBV29-1 | CSVEQGMNTEAFF
TRBJ2-3 | - | TRBV6-5 | CASSYSRADTQYF